The TCR beta chain under discussion was sequenced for a study of immune cell composition in non-small cell lung cancer. General study results and limits: Squamous lung tumours showed higher top 10 clone scores and clonality than adenocarcinomas.

About this clone itself: Its antigen remains unidentified.

The CDR3 runs to 15 residues. CDR1 is MDHEN and CDR2 is SYDVKM in the germline V gene. The V segment lost 6 bases and the J segment 0 bases; nucleotides outside the gene matches: 5. Clones were sequenced by immunoSEQ multiplex PCR, and TCRdb holds only the in-frame ones, with some missing. The sample holds about 2,200 clones; approximately 88% are singletons and the top ten take 3.5%. V and J are TRBV28 and TRBJ1-5; 7 nucleotides agree with TRBD1. This sequence originates from a human donor with non-small cell lung cancer. The specimen sequenced was lung tumor tissue. The CDR3 sequence is CASSLGTASNQPQHF. The CDR3 bases are TGTGCCAGCAGCTTAGGGACAGCTAGCAATCAGCCCCAGCATTTT.